The present entry profiles one T cell receptor (beta chain) with its context. The sample originates from a study of shared clonotypes between healthy human individuals. Adult donors, all healthy and HIV-negative, had no recent acute infections or vaccinations. TCRdb's copy holds only in-frame clones and misses some; the assay was immunoSEQ multiplex PCR. Altogether 1.6 million or so clones are present, over 95% being singletons, with the ten largest covering about 1%. The CDR3 runs to 14 residues. Germline CDR1 and CDR2: SGDLS and YYNGEE. The germline V and J ends were trimmed by 3 bases and 4 bases, with 10 bases remaining between them.

The chain links TRBV9 to TRBJ2-2; D might be TRBD1 (5 bases). The specimen sequenced was naive CD4+ T cells sorted from blood. Described subset: CD45RA+ positively selected. This clonotype originated in a man in his thirties or forties in good health. The CDR3 loop is CASSAGSSTGELFF. The CDR3 DNA sequence: TGTGCCAGCAGCGCAGGGTCCAGCACCGGGGAGCTGTTTTTT.